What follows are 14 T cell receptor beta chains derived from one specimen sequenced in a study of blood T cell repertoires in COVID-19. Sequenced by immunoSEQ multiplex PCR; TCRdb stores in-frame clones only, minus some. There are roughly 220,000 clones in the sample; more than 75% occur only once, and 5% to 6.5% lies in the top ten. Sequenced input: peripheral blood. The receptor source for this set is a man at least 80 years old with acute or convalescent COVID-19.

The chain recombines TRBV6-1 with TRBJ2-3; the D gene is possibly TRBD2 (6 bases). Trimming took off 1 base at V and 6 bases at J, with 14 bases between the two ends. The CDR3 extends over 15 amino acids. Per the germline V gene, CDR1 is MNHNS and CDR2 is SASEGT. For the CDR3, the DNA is TGTGCCAGCAGTGAAGGGCCCCTAGCGCGGGATACGCAGTATTTT. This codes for CASSEGPLARDTQYF.

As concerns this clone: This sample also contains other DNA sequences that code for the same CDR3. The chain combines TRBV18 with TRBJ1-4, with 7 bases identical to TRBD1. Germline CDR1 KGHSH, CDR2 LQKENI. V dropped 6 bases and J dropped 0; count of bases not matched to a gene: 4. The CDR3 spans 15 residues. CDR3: CASSSQGATNEKLFF. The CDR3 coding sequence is TGTGCCAGCTCGTCTCAGGGGGCAACTAATGAAAAACTGTTTTTT.

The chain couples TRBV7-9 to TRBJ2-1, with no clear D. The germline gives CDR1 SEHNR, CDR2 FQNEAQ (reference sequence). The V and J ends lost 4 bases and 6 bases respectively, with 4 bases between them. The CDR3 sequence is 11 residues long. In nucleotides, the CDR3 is TGTGCCAGCAGCTCCCGCAATGAGCAGTTCTTC. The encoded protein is CASSSRNEQFF.

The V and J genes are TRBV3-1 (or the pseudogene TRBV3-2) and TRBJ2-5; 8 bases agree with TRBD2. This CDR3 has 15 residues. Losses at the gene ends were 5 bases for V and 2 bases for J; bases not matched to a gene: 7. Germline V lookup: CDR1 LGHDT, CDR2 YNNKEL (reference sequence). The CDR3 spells CASSSGTRVQETQYF. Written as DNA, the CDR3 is TGTGCCAGCAGCTCCGGGACTAGGGTACAAGAGACCCAGTACTTC.

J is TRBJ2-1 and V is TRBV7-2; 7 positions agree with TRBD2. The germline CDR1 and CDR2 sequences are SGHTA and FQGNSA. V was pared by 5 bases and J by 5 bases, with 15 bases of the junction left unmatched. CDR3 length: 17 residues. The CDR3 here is CASSESLGLAENNEQFF. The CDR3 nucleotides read TGTGCCAGCAGCGAATCCCTGGGGCTAGCGGAAAACAATGAGCAGTTCTTC.

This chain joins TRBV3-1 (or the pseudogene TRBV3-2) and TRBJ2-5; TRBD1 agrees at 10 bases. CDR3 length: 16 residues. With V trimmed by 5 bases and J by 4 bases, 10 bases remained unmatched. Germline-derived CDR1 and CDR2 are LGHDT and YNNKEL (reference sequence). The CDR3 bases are TGTGCCAGCAGCAACCAAGGGACAGGGGCTTCAGAGACCCAGTACTTC. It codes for CASSNQGTGASETQYF.

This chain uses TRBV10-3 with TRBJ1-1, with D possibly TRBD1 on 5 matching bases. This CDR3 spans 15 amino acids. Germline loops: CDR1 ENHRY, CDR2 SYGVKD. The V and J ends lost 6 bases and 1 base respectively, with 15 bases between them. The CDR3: CAIRGFSGGNTEAFF. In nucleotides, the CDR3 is TGTGCCATCAGGGGCTTTTCGGGGGGGAACACTGAAGCTTTCTTT.

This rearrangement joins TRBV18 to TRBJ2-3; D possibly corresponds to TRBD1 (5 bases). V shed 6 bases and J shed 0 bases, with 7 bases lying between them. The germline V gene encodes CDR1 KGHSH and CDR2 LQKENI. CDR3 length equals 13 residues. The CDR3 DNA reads TGTGCCAGCTCGCAGGGTAGCACAGATACGCAGTATTTT. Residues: CASSQGSTDTQYF.

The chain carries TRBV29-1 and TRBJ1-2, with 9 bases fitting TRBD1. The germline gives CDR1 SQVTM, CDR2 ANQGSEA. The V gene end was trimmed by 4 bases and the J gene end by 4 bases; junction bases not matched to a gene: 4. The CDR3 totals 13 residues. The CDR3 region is CSVVPGQGYGYTF. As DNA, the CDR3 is TGCAGCGTTGTTCCGGGACAGGGCTATGGCTACACCTTC.

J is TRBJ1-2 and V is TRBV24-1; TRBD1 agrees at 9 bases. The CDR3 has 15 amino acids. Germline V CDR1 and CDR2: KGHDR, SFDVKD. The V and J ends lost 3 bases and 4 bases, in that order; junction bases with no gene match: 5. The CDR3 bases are TGTGCCACCAGTGATCCGGGACAGGGCTTCTATGGCTACACCTTC. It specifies CATSDPGQGFYGYTF.

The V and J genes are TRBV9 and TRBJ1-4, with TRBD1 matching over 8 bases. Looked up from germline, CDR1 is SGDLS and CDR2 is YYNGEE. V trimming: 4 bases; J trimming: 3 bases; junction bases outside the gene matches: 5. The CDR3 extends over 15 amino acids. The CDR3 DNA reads TGTGCCAGCAGCCCGGGGGACAGGTCTAATGAAAAACTGTTTTTT. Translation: CASSPGDRSNEKLFF.

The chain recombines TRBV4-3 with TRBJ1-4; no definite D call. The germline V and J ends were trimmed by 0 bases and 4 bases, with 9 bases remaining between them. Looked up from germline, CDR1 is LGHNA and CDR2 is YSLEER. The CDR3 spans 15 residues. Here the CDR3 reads CASSQEQKINEKLFF. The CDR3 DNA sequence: TGCGCCAGCAGCCAAGAACAGAAGATTAATGAAAAACTGTTTTTT.

Here the CDR3 DNA reads TGTGCCAGCAGTTTAGCGGGGAACACCGGGGAGCTGTTTTTT. As protein: CASSLAGNTGELFF. V gene TRBV6-6 combines with J gene TRBJ2-2; 7 positions agree with TRBD2. Germline lookup yields CDR1 MNHNY and CDR2 SVGAGI (reference sequence). The CDR3 has 14 amino acids. V lost 4 bases and J lost 1; bases outside the gene matches: 0.

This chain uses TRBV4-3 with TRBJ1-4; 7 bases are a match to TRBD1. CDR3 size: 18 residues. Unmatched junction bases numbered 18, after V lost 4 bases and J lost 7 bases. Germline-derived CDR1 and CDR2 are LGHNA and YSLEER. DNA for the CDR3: TGCGCCAGCAGCCGAGATTTCGACTTCCGACAGGGCGCTGAAAAACTGTTTTTT. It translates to CASSRDFDFRQGAEKLFF.